This record concerns one T cell receptor beta chain sequence. Original processing notes: Reference gene primer amplification gave nucleated cell count estimates. Here immunoSEQ multiplex PCR was the method, and the copy in TCRdb shows in-frame clones only, minus some. V, J and clone size are taken as reported in that table, and D and trimming were inferred from the DNA itself. The sample lists 250,000 to 350,000 clones, roughly nine tenths seen once, with 0.85% to 0.95% in the top ten. These data are taken from a study of blood T cell repertoires in COVID-19. Across the whole study: COVID-19 samples collected from the United States, Italy and Spain covered acute and convalescent phases. From T cells, B-cell-depleted T cells, or PBMCs came the material, which was cDNA or gDNA.

Specimen: peripheral blood. The sequence came from a woman between 40 and 50 years old who had recovered from COVID-19.

CDR3 nucleotides: TGTGCCAGCAGGGAGGACCTGGGAGAGCAGTACTTC. Translating gives CASREDLGEQYF. V gene TRBV2 combines with J gene TRBJ2-7; a weak D match, TRBD2 (5 bases). V was trimmed by 6 bases and J by 7 bases, leaving 13 bases between them. The CDR3 is 12 amino acids. Germline V gene data show CDR1 as SNHLY and CDR2 as FYNNEI.